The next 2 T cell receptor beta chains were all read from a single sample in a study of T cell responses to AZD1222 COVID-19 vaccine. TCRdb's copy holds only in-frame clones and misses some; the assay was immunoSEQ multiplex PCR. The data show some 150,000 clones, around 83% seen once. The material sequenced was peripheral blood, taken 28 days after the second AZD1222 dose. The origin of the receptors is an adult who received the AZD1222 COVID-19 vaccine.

The CDR3 is CASSELDTQYF. The CDR3 DNA reads TGTGCCAGCAGCGAACTGGATACGCAGTATTTT. V is TRBV4-2 and J is TRBJ2-3; D call uncertain. CDR1 LGHNA and CDR2 YNFKEQ come from the germline V gene. This CDR3 has 11 residues. Trimming cost V 5 bases and J 6 bases, with 6 bases left between them.

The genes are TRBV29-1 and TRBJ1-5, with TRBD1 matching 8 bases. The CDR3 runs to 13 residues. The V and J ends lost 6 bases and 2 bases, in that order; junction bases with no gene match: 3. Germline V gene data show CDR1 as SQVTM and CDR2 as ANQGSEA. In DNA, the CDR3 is TGCAGCGTCCAGGGACAGGGCAATCAGCCCCAGCATTTT. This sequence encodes CSVQGQGNQPQHF.